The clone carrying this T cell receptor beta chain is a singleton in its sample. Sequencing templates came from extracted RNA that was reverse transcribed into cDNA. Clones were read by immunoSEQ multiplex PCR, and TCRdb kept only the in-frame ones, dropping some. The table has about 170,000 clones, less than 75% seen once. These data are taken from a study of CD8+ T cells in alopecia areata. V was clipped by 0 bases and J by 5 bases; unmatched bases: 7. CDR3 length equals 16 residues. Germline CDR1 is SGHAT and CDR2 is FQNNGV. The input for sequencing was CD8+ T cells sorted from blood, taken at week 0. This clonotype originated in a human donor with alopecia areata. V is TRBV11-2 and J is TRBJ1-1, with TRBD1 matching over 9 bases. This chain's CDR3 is CASSLDLTGGRTEAFF. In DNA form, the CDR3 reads TGTGCCAGCAGCTTAGACCTGACAGGGGGGAGGACTGAAGCTTTCTTT.